This T cell receptor beta chain was profiled in a study of T cell responses to AZD1222 COVID-19 vaccine. Generated by immunoSEQ multiplex PCR, the TCRdb table keeps only in-frame clones and is missing some. The sample comprises about 190,000 clones, 85% to 95% of which are singletons, and about 3.5% rests with the top ten. A note on this clone: What it recognizes is unknown.

This CDR3 comprises 14 residues. The V end was cut by 0 bases, the J end by 5 bases, with 10 bases between. Germline V gene sequence: CDR1 SGDLS, CDR2 YYNGEE. Points from the study as a whole: At 160-218 and 743-854, vaccine-associated CD4 TCRs were dominant, and they spanned spike. Seropositivity was recorded at baseline in only a handful of AZD1222 recipients.

This chain connects TRBV9 to TRBJ2-3; D is uncertain. Specimen: peripheral blood, collected 28 days after the second dose of the MenACWY control vaccine. This sequence was found in an adult who received the MenACWY meningococcal vaccine as a control. CDR3 residues: CASSVGATVDTQYF. The CDR3 bases are TGTGCCAGCAGCGTAGGAGCTACTGTAGATACGCAGTATTTT. Using reference TRBV9 and TRBJ2-3 for the parts outside the CDR3, the full variable domain is DSGVTQTPKHLITATGQRVTLRCSPRSGDLSVYWYQQSLDQGLQFLIQYYNGEERAKGNILERFSAQQFPDLHSELNLSSLELGDSALYFCASSVGATVDTQYFGPGTRLTVL.